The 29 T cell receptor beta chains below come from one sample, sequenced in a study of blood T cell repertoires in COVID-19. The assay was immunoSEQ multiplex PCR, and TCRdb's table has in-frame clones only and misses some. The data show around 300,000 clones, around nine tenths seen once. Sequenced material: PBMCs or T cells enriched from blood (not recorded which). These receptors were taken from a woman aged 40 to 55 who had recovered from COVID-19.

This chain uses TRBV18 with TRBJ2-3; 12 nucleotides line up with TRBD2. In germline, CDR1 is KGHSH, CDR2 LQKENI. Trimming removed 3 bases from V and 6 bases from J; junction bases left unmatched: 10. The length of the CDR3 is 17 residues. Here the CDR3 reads CASSPGRLAGARDTQYF. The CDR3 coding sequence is TGTGCCAGCTCACCCGGGCGACTAGCGGGAGCGCGGGATACGCAGTATTTT.

The CDR3: CASSIHIGSQANYGYTF. The CDR3, as DNA: TGTGCCAGTAGTATTCACATTGGCAGCCAAGCGAACTATGGCTACACCTTC. The rearrangement joins TRBV19 to TRBJ1-2; the D is unclear. V shed 3 bases and J shed 2 bases, with 19 bases lying between them. Germline lookup yields CDR1 LNHDA and CDR2 SQIVND (reference sequence). The CDR3 runs 17 residues.

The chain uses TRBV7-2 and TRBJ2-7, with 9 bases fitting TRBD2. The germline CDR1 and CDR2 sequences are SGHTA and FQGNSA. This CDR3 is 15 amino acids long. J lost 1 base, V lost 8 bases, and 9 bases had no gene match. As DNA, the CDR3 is TGTGCCAGCGGCACGGGGCTAGCGGGGTCCTACGAGCAGTACTTC. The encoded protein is CASGTGLAGSYEQYF.

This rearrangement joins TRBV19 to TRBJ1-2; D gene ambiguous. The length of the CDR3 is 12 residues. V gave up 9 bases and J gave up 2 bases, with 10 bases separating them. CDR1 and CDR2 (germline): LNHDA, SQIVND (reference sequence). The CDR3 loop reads CASSRGNYGYTF. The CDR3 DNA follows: TGTGCCAGCTCCCGCGGAAACTATGGCTACACCTTC. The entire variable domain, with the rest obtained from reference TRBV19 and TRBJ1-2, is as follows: DGGITQSPKYLFRKEGQNVTLSCEQNLNHDAMYWYRQDPGQGLRLIYYSQIVNDFQKGDIAEGYSVSREKKESFPLTVTSAQKNPTAFYLCASSRGNYGYTFGSGTRLTVV.

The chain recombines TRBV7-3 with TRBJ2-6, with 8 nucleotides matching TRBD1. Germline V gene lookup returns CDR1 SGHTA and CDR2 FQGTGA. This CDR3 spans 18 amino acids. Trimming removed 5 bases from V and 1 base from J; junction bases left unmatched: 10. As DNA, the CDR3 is TGTGCCAGCAGCCCACAGCAGGGGGCGATTTCTGGGGCCAACGTCCTGACTTTC. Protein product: CASSPQQGAISGANVLTF. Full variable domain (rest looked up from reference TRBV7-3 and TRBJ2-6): GAGVSQTPSNKVTEKGKYVELRCDPISGHTALYWYRQSLGQGPEFLIYFQGTGAADDSGLPNDRFFAVRPEGSVSTLKIQRTERGDSAVYLCASSPQQGAISGANVLTFGAGSRLTVL.

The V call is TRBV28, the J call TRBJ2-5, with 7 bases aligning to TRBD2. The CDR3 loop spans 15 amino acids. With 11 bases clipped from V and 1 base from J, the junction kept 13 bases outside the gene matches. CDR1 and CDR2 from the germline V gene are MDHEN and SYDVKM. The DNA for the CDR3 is TGTGCCCTAGGCGGGAGAGGTGACCCCCAAGAGACCCAGTACTTC. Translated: CALGGRGDPQETQYF. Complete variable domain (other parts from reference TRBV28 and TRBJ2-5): DVKVTQSSRYLVKRTGEKVFLECVQDMDHENMFWYRQDPGLGLRLIYFSYDVKMKEKGDIPEGYSVSREKKERFSLILESASTNQTSMYLCALGGRGDPQETQYFGPGTRLLVL.

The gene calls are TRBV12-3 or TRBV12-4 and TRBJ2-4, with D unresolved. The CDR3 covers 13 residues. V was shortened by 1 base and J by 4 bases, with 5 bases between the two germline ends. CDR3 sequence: CASSLVRKNIQYF. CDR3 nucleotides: TGTGCCAGCAGTTTAGTCAGGAAAAACATTCAGTACTTC.

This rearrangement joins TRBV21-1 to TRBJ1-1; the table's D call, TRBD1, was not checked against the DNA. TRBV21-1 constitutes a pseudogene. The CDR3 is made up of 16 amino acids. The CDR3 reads CASSRTDRGMNTEAFF. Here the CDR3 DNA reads TGTGCCAGCAGCAGAACGGACAGGGGGATGAACACTGAAGCTTTCTTT.

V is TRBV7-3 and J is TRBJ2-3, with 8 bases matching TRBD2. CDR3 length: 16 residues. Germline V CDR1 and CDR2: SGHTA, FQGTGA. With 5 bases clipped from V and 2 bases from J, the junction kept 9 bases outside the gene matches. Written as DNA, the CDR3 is TGTGCCAGCAGCCCGCGGGGGGCGGGGAACACAGATACGCAGTATTTT. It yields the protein CASSPRGAGNTDTQYF.

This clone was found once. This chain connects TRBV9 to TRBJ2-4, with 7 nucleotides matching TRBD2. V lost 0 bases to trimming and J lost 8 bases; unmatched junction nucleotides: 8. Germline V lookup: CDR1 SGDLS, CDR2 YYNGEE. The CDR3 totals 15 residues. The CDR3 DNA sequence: TGTGCCAGCAGCGTAGGGCCCTCCCGGGGGGACATTCAGTACTTC. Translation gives CASSVGPSRGDIQYF.

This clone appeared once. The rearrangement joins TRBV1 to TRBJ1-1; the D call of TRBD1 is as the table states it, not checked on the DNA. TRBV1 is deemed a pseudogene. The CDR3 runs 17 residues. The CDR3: CTSSVGQDRTLNTEAFF. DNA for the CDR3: TGCACCAGCAGCGTAGGACAGGACCGTACGTTGAACACTGAAGCTTTCTTT.

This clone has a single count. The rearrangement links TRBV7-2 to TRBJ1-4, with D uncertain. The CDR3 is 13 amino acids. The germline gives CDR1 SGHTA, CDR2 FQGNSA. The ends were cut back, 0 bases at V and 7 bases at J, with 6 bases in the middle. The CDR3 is CASSLAFGEKLFF. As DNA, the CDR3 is TGTGCCAGCAGCTTAGCGTTCGGTGAAAAACTGTTTTTT.

CDR3 amino acids: CASTRTGTRSTDTQYF. CDR3 DNA: TGTGCCAGCACCCGAACCGGGACTAGAAGCACAGATACGCAGTATTTT. The chain is built from TRBV5-4 and TRBJ2-3; TRBD2 aligns across 8 bases. The CDR3 runs to 16 residues. The V and J ends lost 6 bases and 0 bases, in that order; junction bases with no gene match: 9. The V gene's germline CDR1 is SGHNT and CDR2 YYREEE (reference sequence). The entire variable domain, with the rest obtained from reference TRBV5-4 and TRBJ2-3, is as follows: ETGVTQSPTHLIKTRGQQVTLRCSSQSGHNTVSWYQQALGQGPQFIFQYYREEENGRGNFPPRFSGLQFPNYSSELNVNALELDDSALYLCASTRTGTRSTDTQYFGPGTRLTVL.

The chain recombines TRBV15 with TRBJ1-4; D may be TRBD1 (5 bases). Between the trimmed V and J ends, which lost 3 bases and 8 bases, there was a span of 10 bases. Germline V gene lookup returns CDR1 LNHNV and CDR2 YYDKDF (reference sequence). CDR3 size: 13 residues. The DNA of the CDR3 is TGTGCCACCAGCAGGGGGCTAAACGAAAAACTGTTTTTT. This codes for CATSRGLNEKLFF.

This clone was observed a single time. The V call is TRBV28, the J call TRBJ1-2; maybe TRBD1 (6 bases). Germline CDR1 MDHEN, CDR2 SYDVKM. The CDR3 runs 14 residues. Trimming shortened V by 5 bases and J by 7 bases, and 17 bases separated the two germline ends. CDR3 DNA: TGTGCCAGCAGTGCACTAACAGGGTTGGGTGGCTACACCTTC. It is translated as CASSALTGLGGYTF.

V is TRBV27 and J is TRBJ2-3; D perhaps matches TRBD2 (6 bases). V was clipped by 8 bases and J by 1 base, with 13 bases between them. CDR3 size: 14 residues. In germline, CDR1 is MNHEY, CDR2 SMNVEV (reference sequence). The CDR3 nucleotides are TGTGCCAGCCGGCGGCTAGCGCGCACAGATACGCAGTATTTT. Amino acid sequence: CASRRLARTDTQYF.

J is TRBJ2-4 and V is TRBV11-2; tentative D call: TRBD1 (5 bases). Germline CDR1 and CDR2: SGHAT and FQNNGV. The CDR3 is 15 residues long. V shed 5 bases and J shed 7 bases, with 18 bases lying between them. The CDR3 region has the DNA TGTGCCAGCAGCGATCAGGGTCTTGAGACCAACATTCAGTACTTC. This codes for CASSDQGLETNIQYF.

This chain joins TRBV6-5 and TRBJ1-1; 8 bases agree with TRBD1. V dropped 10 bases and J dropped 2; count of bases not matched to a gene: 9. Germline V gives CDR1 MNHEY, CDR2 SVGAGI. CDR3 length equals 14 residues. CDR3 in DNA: TGTGCCACCCAACTGGGACAGGCAAACACTGAAGCTTTCTTT. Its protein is CATQLGQANTEAFF.

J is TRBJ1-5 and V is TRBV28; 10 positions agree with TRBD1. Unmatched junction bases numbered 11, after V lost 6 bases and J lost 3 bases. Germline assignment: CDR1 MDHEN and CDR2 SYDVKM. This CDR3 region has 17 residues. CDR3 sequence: CASSDRGLQAANQPQHF. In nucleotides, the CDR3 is TGTGCCAGCAGCGACAGGGGGCTGCAGGCTGCCAATCAGCCCCAGCATTTT.

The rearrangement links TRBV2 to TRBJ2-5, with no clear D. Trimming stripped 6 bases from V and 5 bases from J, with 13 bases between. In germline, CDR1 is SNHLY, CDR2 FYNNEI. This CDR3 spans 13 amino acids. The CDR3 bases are TGTGCCAGCAGGCCGAGTCGGTCCGAGACCCAGTACTTC. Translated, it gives CASRPSRSETQYF. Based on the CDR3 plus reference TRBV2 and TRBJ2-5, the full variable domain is EPEVTQTPSHQVTQMGQEVILRCVPISNHLYFYWYRQILGQKVEFLVSFYNNEISEKSEIFDDQFSVERPDGSNFTLKIRSTKLEDSAMYFCASRPSRSETQYFGPGTRLLVL.

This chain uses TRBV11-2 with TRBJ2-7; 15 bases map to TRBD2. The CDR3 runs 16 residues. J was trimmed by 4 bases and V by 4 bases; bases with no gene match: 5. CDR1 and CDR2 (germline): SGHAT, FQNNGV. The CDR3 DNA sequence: TGTGCCAGCAGCTCAGGACTAGCGGGAGGGTCTTACGAGCAGTACTTC. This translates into CASSSGLAGGSYEQYF.

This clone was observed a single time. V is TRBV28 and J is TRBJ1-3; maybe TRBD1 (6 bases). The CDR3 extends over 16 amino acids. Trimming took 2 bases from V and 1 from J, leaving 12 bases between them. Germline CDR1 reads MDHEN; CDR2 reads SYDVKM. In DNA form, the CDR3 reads TGTGCCAGCAGTTTACCGGGCCAGGGGTCTGGAAACACCATATATTTT. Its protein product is CASSLPGQGSGNTIYF.

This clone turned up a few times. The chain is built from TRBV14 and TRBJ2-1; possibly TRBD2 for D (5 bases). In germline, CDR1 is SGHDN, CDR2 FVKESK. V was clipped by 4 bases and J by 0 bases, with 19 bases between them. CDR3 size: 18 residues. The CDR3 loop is CASSPTRLGVFSYNEQFF. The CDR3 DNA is TGTGCCAGCAGCCCCACCAGGCTGGGAGTGTTCTCCTACAATGAGCAGTTCTTC.

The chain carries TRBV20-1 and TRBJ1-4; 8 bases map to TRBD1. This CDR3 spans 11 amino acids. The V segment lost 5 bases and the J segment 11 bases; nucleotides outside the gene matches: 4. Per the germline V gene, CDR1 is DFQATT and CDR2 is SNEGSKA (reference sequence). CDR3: CSASGQAKLFF. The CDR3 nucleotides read TGCAGTGCTTCGGGACAGGCGAAACTGTTTTTT.

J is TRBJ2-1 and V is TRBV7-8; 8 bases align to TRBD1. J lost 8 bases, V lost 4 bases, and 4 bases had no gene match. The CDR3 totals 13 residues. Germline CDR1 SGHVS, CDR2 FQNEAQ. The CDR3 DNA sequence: TGTGCCAGCAGCTCGGACAGGGTGGATGAGCAGTTCTTC. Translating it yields CASSSDRVDEQFF.

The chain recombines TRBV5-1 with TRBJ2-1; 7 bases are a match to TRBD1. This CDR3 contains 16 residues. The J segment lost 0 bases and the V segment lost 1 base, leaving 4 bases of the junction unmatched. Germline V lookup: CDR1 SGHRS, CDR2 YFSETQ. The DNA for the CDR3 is TGCGCCAGCAGCTTGTTGGGACAGAGCTCCTACAATGAGCAGTTCTTC. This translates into CASSLLGQSSYNEQFF.

The CDR3 DNA sequence: TGTGCCAGCAGTCCTGGGGACAGTCTCTCTCACGAGCAGTACTTC. It translates to CASSPGDSLSHEQYF. The V gene is TRBV27, the J gene TRBJ2-7; 7 bases agree with TRBD1. The CDR3 consists of 15 residues. Germline V gene lookup returns CDR1 MNHEY and CDR2 SMNVEV (reference sequence). V was clipped by 5 bases and J by 5 bases; unmatched bases: 12.

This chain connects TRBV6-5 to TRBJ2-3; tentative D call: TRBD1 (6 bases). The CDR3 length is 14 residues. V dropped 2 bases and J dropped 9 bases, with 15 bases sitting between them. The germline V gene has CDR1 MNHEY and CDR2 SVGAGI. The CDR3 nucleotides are TGTGCCAGCAGTTACGACAGGTCCGGTGTCACGCAGTATTTT. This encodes CASSYDRSGVTQYF.

The CDR3 DNA is TGTGCCAGCAGTGGACAGGGGTACGAGCAGTACTTC. Protein sequence: CASSGQGYEQYF. This chain links TRBV2 with TRBJ2-7, with 8 nucleotides matching TRBD1. CDR1 and CDR2 (germline): SNHLY, FYNNEI. V was clipped by 4 bases and J by 4 bases; unmatched bases: 0. The CDR3 spans 12 residues.